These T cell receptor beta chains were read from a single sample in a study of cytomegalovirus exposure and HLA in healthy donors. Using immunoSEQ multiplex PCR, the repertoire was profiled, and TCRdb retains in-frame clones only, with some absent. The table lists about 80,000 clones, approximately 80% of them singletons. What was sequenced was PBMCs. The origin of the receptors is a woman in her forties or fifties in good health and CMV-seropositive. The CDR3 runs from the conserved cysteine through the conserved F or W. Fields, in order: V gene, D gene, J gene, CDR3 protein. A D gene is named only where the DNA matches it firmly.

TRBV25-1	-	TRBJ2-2	CASRRDTGELFF
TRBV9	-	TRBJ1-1	CASSSGMGRWNTEAFF
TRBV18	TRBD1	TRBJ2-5	CASSPGTGWETQYF
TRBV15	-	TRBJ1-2	CATADPGLYGYTF
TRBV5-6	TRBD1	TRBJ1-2	CASSSGTGGYYGYTF
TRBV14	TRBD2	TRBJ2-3	CASSQVRGSGADTQYF
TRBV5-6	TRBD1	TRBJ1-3	CASSRRDRAFGNTIYF
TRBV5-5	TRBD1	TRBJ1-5	CASSGGQGANSNQPQHF
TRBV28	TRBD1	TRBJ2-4	CASSFRGTDVNIQYF
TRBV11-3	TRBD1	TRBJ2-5	CASSTHRDRAGETQYF
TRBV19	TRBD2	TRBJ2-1	CASASRTSGLHNEQFF
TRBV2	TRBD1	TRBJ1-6	CASSEGGDRGSPLHF
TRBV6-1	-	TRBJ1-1	CASSGSDSNTEAFF
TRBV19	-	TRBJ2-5	CASSMYSGETQYF
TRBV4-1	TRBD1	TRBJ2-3	CASSPQIPRQGGTDTQYF
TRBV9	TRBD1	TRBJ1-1	CASSVAGTDKAFF
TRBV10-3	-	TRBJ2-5	CAISDSRETQYF
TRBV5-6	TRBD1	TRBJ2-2	CASSLLIGQGNIGELFF
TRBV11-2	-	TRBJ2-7	CASSLEGRTYEQYF
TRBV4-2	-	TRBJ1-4	CASSQDVPGGFEKLFF
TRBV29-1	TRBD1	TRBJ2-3	CSVASAPGQGTDTQYF
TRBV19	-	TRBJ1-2	CASSIRRDGYTF
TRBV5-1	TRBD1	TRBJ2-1	CASSLGQGVGYEQFF
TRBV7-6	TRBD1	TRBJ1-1	CASSLGTGGPAFF
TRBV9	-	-	CASSVGISLGAEQYF
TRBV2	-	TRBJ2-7	CASSRSQAPHEQYF
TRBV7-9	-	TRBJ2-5	CSSRRAPQETQYF
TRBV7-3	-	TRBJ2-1	CASSLTRVGNEQFF
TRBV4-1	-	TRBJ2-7	CASSQDNSYEQYF
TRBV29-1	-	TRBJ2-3	CSVGVGVGTDTQYF
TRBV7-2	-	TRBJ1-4	CASSFSWGGVEKLFF
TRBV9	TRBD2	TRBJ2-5	CASSVAAQRGRQETQYF
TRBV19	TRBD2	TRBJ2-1	CASSWLAGYEQFF
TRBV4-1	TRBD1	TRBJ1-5	CASSQDRAGGHF
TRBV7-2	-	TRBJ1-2	CASSLKVTGGYTF
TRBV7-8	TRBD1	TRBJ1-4	CAIGQGEPYGSEKLFF
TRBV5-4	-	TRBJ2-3	CASSSPGLHITDTQYF
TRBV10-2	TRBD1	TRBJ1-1	CATQDRAGHTEAFF
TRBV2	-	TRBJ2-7	CASSVPGPYEQYF
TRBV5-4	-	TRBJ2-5	CASSLGQGRETQYF
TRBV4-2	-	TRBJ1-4	CASSQEVEGIFPGKLFF
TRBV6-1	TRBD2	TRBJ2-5	CASSDGRTSGGVQETQYF
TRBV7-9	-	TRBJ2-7	CASSSPTGVNYEQYF
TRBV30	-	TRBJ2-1	CAWSAIVGGLNEQFF
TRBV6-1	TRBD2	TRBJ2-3	CASTGLAAPDTQYF
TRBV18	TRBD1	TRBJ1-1	CASSPGQGAAEAFF
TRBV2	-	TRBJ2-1	CASTKGQYNEQFF
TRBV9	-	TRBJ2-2	CASSVAKTTDTGELFF
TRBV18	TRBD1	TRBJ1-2	CASSPPEGAGGYTF
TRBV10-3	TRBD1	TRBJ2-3	CAISGTGWGDTQYF
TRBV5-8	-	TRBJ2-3	CASSLRRGAKTDTQYF
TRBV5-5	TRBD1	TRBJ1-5	CASSRDRVGNQPQHF
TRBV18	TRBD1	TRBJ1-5	CASSRQGESNQPQHF
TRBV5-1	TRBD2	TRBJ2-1	CASSFGTSGAREQFF
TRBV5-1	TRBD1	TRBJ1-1	CSSRNDGQGRGTEAFF